Shown below are 21 T cell receptor beta chains from a single sample sequenced in a study of blood T cell repertoires in COVID-19. The data were produced by immunoSEQ multiplex PCR, yet TCRdb's version contains in-frame clones alone and is incomplete. There are around 140,000 clones in the sample; roughly 90% occur only once, and around 3.2% lies in the top ten. Sequenced material: peripheral blood. These receptors came from a man aged 55-75 years with active or convalescent COVID-19.

This clone was found a few times. V is TRBV30 and J is TRBJ2-6, with a tentative D call TRBD2 (6 bases). Per the germline V gene, CDR1 is GTSNPN and CDR2 is SVGIG (reference sequence). The V end was cut by 3 bases, the J end by 4 bases, with 25 bases between. The length of the CDR3 is 19 residues. DNA for the CDR3: TGTGCCTGGAGACCCGTTGGGGGGAGAGGGAATGAAGGGGCCAACGTCCTGACTTTC. Translation gives CAWRPVGGRGNEGANVLTF.

Here the CDR3 reads CASSEAGGAGKLFF. The CDR3 bases are TGTGCCAGCAGCGAGGCAGGGGGCGCTGGAAAACTGTTTTTT. The genes are TRBV2 and TRBJ1-4, with 8 bases lining up with TRBD1. V shed 6 bases and J 10 bases; nucleotides not matched to a gene: 10. The CDR3 contains 14 residues. Germline V CDR1 and CDR2: SNHLY, FYNNEI.

Only one count was recorded for this clone. The V gene is TRBV7-9, the J gene TRBJ2-2; TRBD2 matches 9 bases. Germline assignment: CDR1 SEHNR and CDR2 FQNEAQ (reference sequence). V dropped 6 bases and J dropped 1; count of bases not matched to a gene: 6. The CDR3 totals 16 residues. The CDR3 spells CASSPRLAENTGELFF. CDR3 nucleotides: TGTGCCAGCAGTCCCCGACTAGCGGAGAACACCGGGGAGCTGTTTTTT.

The sample holds one count of this clone. The chain employs TRBV7-2 and TRBJ1-6; D may be TRBD1 (5 bases). The V gene lost 5 bases and the J gene lost 7 bases, with 9 bases spanning the gap. Germline-derived CDR1 and CDR2 are SGHTA and FQGNSA. The CDR3 totals 13 residues. The CDR3 nucleotides read TGTGCCAGCAGCCCAAAGGGGAATTCACCCCTCCACTTT. This sequence encodes CASSPKGNSPLHF.

This sequence joins TRBV18 and TRBJ1-1, with 9 bases matching TRBD1. J lost 8 bases, V lost 4 bases, and 8 bases had no gene match. In germline, CDR1 is KGHSH, CDR2 LQKENI. CDR3 length equals 14 residues. In DNA, the CDR3 is TGTGCCAGCTCACTATCACAGGGGGCTATGGAAGCTTTCTTT. Amino acid sequence: CASSLSQGAMEAFF.

The rearrangement uses TRBV30 and TRBJ1-1; 7 bases fit TRBD1. The CDR3 runs 13 residues. V shed 1 base, J shed 1 base, and the junction held 0 bases outside the gene matches. CDR1 GTSNPN and CDR2 SVGIG come from the germline V gene (reference sequence). The CDR3 region has the DNA TGTGCCTGGAGTGGACAGGGGAACACTGAAGCTTTCTTT. It translates to CAWSGQGNTEAFF.

The chain couples TRBV19 to TRBJ1-2; the D is unclear. There are 15 residues in the CDR3. CDR1 and CDR2 from the germline V gene are LNHDA and SQIVND (reference sequence). V lost 0 bases, J lost 2 bases, and 10 bases lay in between. The CDR3 DNA reads TGTGCCAGTAGTATAGATGGCTCAGGCAACTATGGCTACACCTTC. Translated: CASSIDGSGNYGYTF.

This sequence joins TRBV18 and TRBJ2-3; 7 bases match TRBD2. V was clipped by 2 bases and J by 2 bases; unmatched bases: 4. CDR1 and CDR2 (germline): KGHSH, LQKENI. This CDR3 has 15 residues. Here the CDR3 DNA reads TGTGCCAGCTCACCAGCGGGAGTAAACACAGATACGCAGTATTTT. This gives the protein CASSPAGVNTDTQYF.

The chain uses TRBV5-1 and TRBJ2-3; 7 positions agree with TRBD1. The CDR3 contains 15 residues. J lost 0 bases, V lost 0 bases, and 1 base had no gene match. Germline V gives CDR1 SGHRS, CDR2 YFSETQ. The CDR3 reads CASSLAGGSTDTQYF. The DNA for the CDR3 is TGCGCCAGCAGCTTGGCAGGGGGTAGCACAGATACGCAGTATTTT.

This clone was found a few times. The J gene is TRBJ1-5, the V gene TRBV6-2 or TRBV6-3; maybe TRBD1 (5 bases). The ends were cut back, 4 bases at V and 5 bases at J, with 9 bases in the middle. CDR3 length: 13 amino acids. CDR1 and CDR2 (germline): MNHEY, SVGEGT. CDR3 loop: CASSWGGDQPQHF. The CDR3 region has the DNA TGTGCCAGCAGTTGGGGGGGGGATCAGCCCCAGCATTTT.

The genes are TRBV6-2 or TRBV6-3 and TRBJ2-1; D is perhaps TRBD2 (5 bases). Trimming took off 1 base at V and 7 bases at J, with 8 bases between the two ends. The CDR3 length is 13 residues. Germline V gene lookup returns CDR1 MNHEY and CDR2 SVGEGT. This CDR3 reads CASSYFGENEQFF. CDR3 nucleotides: TGTGCCAGCAGTTACTTTGGGGAGAATGAGCAGTTCTTC.

The chain employs TRBV7-2 and TRBJ2-5; 9 bases match TRBD2. The CDR3 spans 16 residues. The J segment lost 5 bases and the V segment lost 4 bases, leaving 11 bases of the junction unmatched. Germline V gene data show CDR1 as SGHTA and CDR2 as FQGNSA. The CDR3 sequence is CASSYRVAGDLETQYF. CDR3 coding DNA: TGTGCCAGCAGCTACCGGGTAGCGGGAGACTTGGAGACCCAGTACTTC.

The chain's CDR3 is CASSEKNRGLAVNTEAFF. The CDR3 bases are TGCGCCAGCAGTGAGAAAAACAGGGGCCTCGCTGTGAACACTGAAGCTTTCTTT. This chain uses TRBV10-2 with TRBJ1-1; 7 bases map to TRBD1. CDR3 size: 18 residues. V dropped 2 bases and J dropped 0; count of bases not matched to a gene: 12. Germline assignment: CDR1 WSHSY and CDR2 SAAADI.

The chain couples TRBV30 to TRBJ1-1, with D uncertain. Germline loops: CDR1 GTSNPN, CDR2 SVGIG (reference sequence). V was pared by 0 bases and J by 5 bases, with 10 bases between. The CDR3 totals 13 residues. The CDR3 protein is CAWSVRRGTEAFF. The CDR3 DNA reads as TGTGCCTGGAGTGTAAGAAGAGGGACTGAAGCTTTCTTT.

The CDR3 is CASTGTGTYGYTF. The CDR3 region has the DNA TGTGCCAGCACCGGGACAGGGACCTATGGCTACACCTTC. The gene calls are TRBV12-3 or TRBV12-4 and TRBJ1-2; 9 positions match TRBD1. J gave up 4 bases and V 7 bases, and 4 bases lay outside the gene matches. The CDR3 extends over 13 amino acids.

V and J are TRBV30 and TRBJ2-1, with D possibly being TRBD1 (7 bases). The CDR3 covers 14 residues. Germline CDR1 is GTSNPN and CDR2 is SVGIG (reference sequence). Trimming removed 3 bases at V and 12 bases at J, with 21 bases between. The CDR3 DNA reads TGTGCCTGGAGCGGAGGGGGCGACCAGGGACTGCAGTTCTTC. This encodes CAWSGGGDQGLQFF.

CDR3 DNA sequence: TGCGCCAGCAGCTTGAGGTCAGGGCGTGAAGCTTTCTTT. Its translation: CASSLRSGREAFF. This sequence joins TRBV5-1 and TRBJ1-1, with D possibly TRBD1 on 5 matching bases. Germline-derived CDR1 and CDR2 are SGHRS and YFSETQ. V was trimmed by 1 base and J by 7 bases, leaving 11 bases between them. This CDR3 is 13 amino acids long.

The chain couples TRBV9 to TRBJ2-2, with D perhaps matching TRBD1 (6 bases). The CDR3 consists of 15 residues. Between the trimmed V and J ends, which lost 8 bases and 1 base, there was a span of 15 bases. The germline gives CDR1 SGDLS, CDR2 YYNGEE. The CDR3 is CARTLGTLNTGELFF. CDR3 nucleotide sequence: TGTGCCAGGACGCTAGGGACATTGAACACCGGGGAGCTGTTTTTT.

The chain uses TRBV2 and TRBJ2-7; TRBD2 agrees at 11 bases. Germline V CDR1 and CDR2: SNHLY, FYNNEI. The CDR3 is 16 amino acids. The trim removed 2 bases at V and 7 bases at J, leaving 10 bases unmatched. The CDR3 bases are TGTGCCAGCAGTGAACTCGCTGGACTAGCGGGCGGGGAGCAGTACTTC. This sequence encodes CASSELAGLAGGEQYF.

This chain connects TRBV6-1 to TRBJ1-1, with a possible D match to TRBD1 (5 bases). The CDR3 length is 16 residues. Trimming took 4 bases from V and 1 from J, leaving 16 bases between them. Germline CDR1 and CDR2: MNHNS and SASEGT. The CDR3 bases are TGTGCCAGCAGTGGGTTCAGGGAACGAGGGAACACTGAAGCTTTCTTT. This encodes CASSGFRERGNTEAFF.

The chain employs TRBV24-1 and TRBJ2-1; 14 bases are shared with TRBD2. V trimming: 4 bases; J trimming: 7 bases; junction bases outside the gene matches: 8. The CDR3 totals 17 residues. Germline CDR1 and CDR2: KGHDR and SFDVKD. The CDR3 coding sequence is TGTGCCACCAGTGAGACGGGACTAGCGGGGGCATTGAATGAGCAGTTCTTC. Its translation is CATSETGLAGALNEQFF.